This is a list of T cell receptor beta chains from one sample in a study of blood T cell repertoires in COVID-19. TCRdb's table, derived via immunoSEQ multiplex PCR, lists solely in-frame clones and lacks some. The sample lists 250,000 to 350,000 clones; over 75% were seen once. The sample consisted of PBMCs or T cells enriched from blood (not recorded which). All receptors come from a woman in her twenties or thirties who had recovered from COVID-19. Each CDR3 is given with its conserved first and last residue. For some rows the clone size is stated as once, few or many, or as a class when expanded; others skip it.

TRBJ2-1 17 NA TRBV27 CASSSLQRGSSYNEQFF
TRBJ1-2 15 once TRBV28 CASSYLGTADTGYTF
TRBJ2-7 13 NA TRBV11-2 CASSLAGLPIPYF
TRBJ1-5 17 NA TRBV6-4 CASSDRRGRGSNQPQHF
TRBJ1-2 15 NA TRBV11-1 CASSLARGPGYGYTF
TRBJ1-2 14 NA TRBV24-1 CATSGATGPYGYTF
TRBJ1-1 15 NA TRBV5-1 CASSLAQGRNTEAFF
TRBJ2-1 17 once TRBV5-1 CASSLALAGVPYNEQFF
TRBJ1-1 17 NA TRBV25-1 CASRPAGRVALNTEAFF
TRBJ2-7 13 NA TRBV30 CAFLGQGWDEQYF
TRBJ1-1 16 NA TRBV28 CASSSPQGAGRTEAFF
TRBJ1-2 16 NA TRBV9 CASSAGGGMASYGYTF
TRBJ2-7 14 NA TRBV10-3 CAISQSGMGYEQYF
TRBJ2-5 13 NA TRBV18 CASSLYREETQYF
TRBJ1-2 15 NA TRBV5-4 CASSYDWTGENGYTF
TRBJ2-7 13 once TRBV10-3 CAIGVDQGVEQYF
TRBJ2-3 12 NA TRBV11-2 CASSLRADTQYF
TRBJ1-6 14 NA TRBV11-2 CASSYDSYNSPLHF
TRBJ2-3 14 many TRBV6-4 CASSDEVGTDTQYF
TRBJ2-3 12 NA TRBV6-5 CASSSSTDTQYF
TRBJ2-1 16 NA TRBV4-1 CASSRRQRWGYNEQFF
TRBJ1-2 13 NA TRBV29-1 CSVEGGRFYGYTF
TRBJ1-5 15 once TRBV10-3 CAIRSTLEGNQPQHF
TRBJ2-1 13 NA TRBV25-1 CASSGGSLNEQFF
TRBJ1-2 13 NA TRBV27 CASSLQGNYGYTF
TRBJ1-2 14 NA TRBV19 CASSIDWAAYGYTF
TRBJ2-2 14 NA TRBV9 CASSGAGVAGELFF
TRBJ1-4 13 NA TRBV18 CASRAWEEEKLFF
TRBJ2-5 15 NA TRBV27 CASSLVYGGQETQYF
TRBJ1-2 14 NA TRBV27 CASSDHQGNYGYTF
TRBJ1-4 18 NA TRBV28 CASSVWAKTDSPNEKLFF
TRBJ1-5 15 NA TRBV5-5 CASSLAGISNQPQHF
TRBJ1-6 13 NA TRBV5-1 CASSLDTNSPLHF
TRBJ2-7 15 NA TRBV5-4 CASSFGPAGGDEQYF